Included here is one T cell receptor beta chain sequence, with context. Its antigen remains unknown. Sequencing used immunoSEQ multiplex PCR; TCRdb keeps in-frame clones, though not all of them. The table shows 30,000 to 45,000 clones, with around 72% occurring only once. After expansion with viral peptide pools in the ViraFEST assay, antigen-specific CD4+ T cells were sequenced. Following an approximately 10-day culture, CD4+ T cells were purified. The person was diagnosed with PCR-confirmed SARS-CoV-2 infection between March and December 2020. Every well got 1.5 million to 2.5 million PBMC, which were grown with 10 IU/ml IL-2 and 8.5 to 10 ug/ml peptides. IL-2 medium was substituted for half the medium on days 3 and 7. This sample was taken from a study of vaccination effects on CD4 cells after COVID-19. Study at large: Participants were vaccinated with two doses of either the BNT162b2 or mRNA-1273 vaccine.

There are 16 residues in the CDR3. The V gene lost 0 bases and the J gene lost 0 bases, with 7 bases spanning the gap. Germline CDR1 reads SGDLS; CDR2 reads YYNGEE. Findings of the study overall: In the late period after vaccination, infection- and vaccine-induced clones contracted markedly.

The sequencing here drew on CD4+ T cells from PBMCs cultured with HCoV-NL63 spike peptides, taken before COVID-19 vaccination. The chain has TRBV9 and TRBJ1-6; D uncertain. This sequence originates from a human donor who had a prior SARS-CoV-2 infection. The CDR3 DNA follows: TGTGCCAGCAGCGTAGGGGGTAGCTCCTATAATTCACCCCTCCACTTT. It translates to CASSVGGSSYNSPLHF. The full variable domain, completed using reference TRBV9 and TRBJ1-6, is DSGVTQTPKHLITATGQRVTLRCSPRSGDLSVYWYQQSLDQGLQFLIQYYNGEERAKGNILERFSAQQFPDLHSELNLSSLELGDSALYFCASSVGGSSYNSPLHFGNGTRLTVT.